This paragraph covers one T cell receptor beta chain sequence. The antigen is undetermined. This sample is drawn from a study of cytomegalovirus exposure and HLA in healthy donors. Looking at the study overall: According to later analysis, the same platform produced the roughly 130 validation and approximately 630 first-cohort repertoires. Findings of the study overall: Confirmation was obtained in vitro that a few CMV-associated chains are specific for CMV antigens. Many donors carried some public TCRs, although rarity characterized most TCR sequences. The authors listed roughly 150 TCR beta chains as cytomegalovirus-associated.

Assay: immunoSEQ multiplex PCR; the TCRdb copy retains only in-frame clones and omits some. This sample has under 95,000 clones, with approximately 90% found just once. Trimming left V 6 bases short and J 4 bases short, with 18 bases between. Germline loops: CDR1 SGHTA, CDR2 FQGNSA. The CDR3 length is 15 residues. The genes are TRBV7-2 and TRBJ1-1; no clear D gene. The sequence came from a man under 40 in good health and CMV-seronegative. Sequencing was carried out using PBMCs. The CDR3 DNA is TGTGCCAGCAGAAAACCGGGAACCCCCGGCACTGAAGCTTTCTTT. This translates into CASRKPGTPGTEAFF.